This T cell receptor (beta chain) came from a study of cytomegalovirus exposure and HLA in healthy donors. Germline V lookup: CDR1 GTSNPN, CDR2 SVGIG (reference sequence). This CDR3 contains 13 residues. Losses at the gene ends were 6 bases for V and 5 bases for J; bases not matched to a gene: 9. The PCR had 60 Vbeta and 13 Jbeta primers. Only in-frame clones appear in the TCRdb table, and some are missing; sequencing was by immunoSEQ multiplex PCR. The sample records some 150,000 clones, roughly 80% being singletons. Sample: PBMCs. The chain couples TRBV30 to TRBJ2-5; 7 bases are shared with TRBD1. The TCR comes from a man between 40 and 49 years old in good health and CMV-seropositive. CDR3 DNA: TGTGCCTGCCGGGACAGAGGGCGGGAGACCCAGTACTTC. It translates to CACRDRGRETQYF.